The 5 T cell receptor beta chains below come from one sample, sequenced in a study of blood T cells in healthy people across ages. Together with a sample-barcoded 5' primer, a J-beta primer mix was included in a second PCR lasting about 6 to 11 cycles. MiXCR, run by TCRdb on the 5' RACE reads, gives a single entry per CDR3 protein. The sample has about 1,000,000 distinct CDR3 sequences; around 43% are singletons. Source material: blood. The receptor source for this set is a woman aged 55-69 years in good health.

This clonotype was seen many times. The V and J genes are TRBV6-6 and TRBJ2-5; TRBD2 matches at 15 bases. The CDR3 covers 15 residues. CDR1 is MNHNY and CDR2 is SVGAGI in the germline V gene (reference sequence). The V and J ends lost 2 bases and 6 bases, in that order; junction bases with no gene match: 1. The DNA of the CDR3 is TGTGCCAGCAGTTACGGGACTAGCGGGAGGCAGACCCAGTACTTC. It codes for CASSYGTSGRQTQYF.

This clonotype was seen more than once but under ten times. J is TRBJ2-6 and V is TRBV7-9; 9 bases match TRBD2. V was clipped by 6 bases and J by 3 bases; unmatched bases: 6. The CDR3 is 16 residues long. The germline CDR1 and CDR2 sequences are SEHNR and FQNEAQ (reference sequence). CDR3 coding DNA: TGTGCCAGCAGGGCGGGAGGGCCAGGTGGGGCCAACGTCCTGACTTTC. This codes for CASRAGGPGGANVLTF.

Note on this clonotype: A much larger clone differs by one base, so this may be a read error. This chain uses TRBV5-1 with TRBJ2-5, with 12 bases aligning to TRBD2. The J segment lost 11 bases and the V segment lost 5 bases, leaving 22 bases of the junction unmatched. Germline loops: CDR1 SGHRS, CDR2 YFSETQ. The length of the CDR3 is 18 residues. The CDR3 DNA follows: TGCGCCAGCAGAAACAGCAGGACTAGCGGGACGAAACACAATGAGCAGTACTTC. Its protein is CASRNSRTSGTKHNEQYF.

The gene calls are TRBV29-1 and TRBJ2-3; D not certain. Germline V gene lookup returns CDR1 SQVTM and CDR2 ANQGSEA. V lost 7 bases to trimming and J lost 0 bases, with 8 bases between them. The CDR3 has 12 residues. The CDR3 protein is CSGIPSTDTQYF. DNA for the CDR3: TGCAGCGGGATCCCTAGCACAGATACGCAGTATTTT.

The chain combines TRBV2 with TRBJ2-7; D is ambiguous. Germline-derived CDR1 and CDR2 are SNHLY and FYNNEI. This CDR3 is 13 amino acids long. Between the trimmed V and J ends, which lost 7 bases and 5 bases, there was a span of 15 bases. The CDR3 coding sequence is TGTGCCAGCACCACGACACGGGTCAACGAGCAGTACTTC. Translating it yields CASTTTRVNEQYF.